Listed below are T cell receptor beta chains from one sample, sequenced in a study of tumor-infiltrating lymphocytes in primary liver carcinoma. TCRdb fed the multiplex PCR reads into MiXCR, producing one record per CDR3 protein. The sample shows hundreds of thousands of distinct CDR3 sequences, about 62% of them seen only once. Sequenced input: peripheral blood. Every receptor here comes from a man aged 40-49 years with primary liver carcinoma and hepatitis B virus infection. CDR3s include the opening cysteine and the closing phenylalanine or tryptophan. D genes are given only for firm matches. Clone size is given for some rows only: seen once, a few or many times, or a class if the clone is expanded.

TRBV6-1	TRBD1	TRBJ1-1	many	TGTGCCAGCAGTATAGGACAGGAGGACACTGAAGCTTTCTTT	CASSIGQEDTEAFF
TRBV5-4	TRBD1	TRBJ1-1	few	TGTGCCAGCAGCTGGCAGGGGGCGCGCACTGAAGCTTTCTTT	CASSWQGARTEAFF
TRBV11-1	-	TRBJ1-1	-	TGCGTCAGCAGCTTAGCGACCCGGGGGATGAACACTGAAGCTTTCTTT	CVSSLATRGMNTEAFF
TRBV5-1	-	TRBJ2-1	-	TGCGCCAGCAGCTTGGTAGACGGCTATGAGCAGTTCTTC	CASSLVDGYEQFF
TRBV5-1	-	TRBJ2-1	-	TGCGCCAGCAGCTTGGTCGCTTACAATGAGCAGTTCTTC	CASSLVAYNEQFF
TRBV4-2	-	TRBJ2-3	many	TGTGCCAGCAGCCAAGACCCGGGACTGTACACAGATACGCAGTATTTT	CASSQDPGLYTDTQYF
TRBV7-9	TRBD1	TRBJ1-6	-	TGTGCCAGCAGCCTGACAGGGAGCTCCTATAATTCACCCCTCCACTTT	CASSLTGSSYNSPLHF
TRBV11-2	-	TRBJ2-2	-	TGTGCCAGCAGCTCCCTTGACACCGAGGAGTTGTTTTTT	CASSSLDTEELFF
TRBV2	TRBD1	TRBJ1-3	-	TGTGCCAGCAGCGCCGGGACAGAGGTTGGAAACACCATATATTTT	CASSAGTEVGNTIYF
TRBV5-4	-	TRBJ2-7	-	TGTGCCAGCAGCTTGGTGGGGAACGGCGAGCAGTACTTC	CASSLVGNGEQYF
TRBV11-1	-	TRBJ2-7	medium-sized	TGTGCCAGCAGCTTTGGGCAGGGGTTCGACGAGCAGTACTTC	CASSFGQGFDEQYF
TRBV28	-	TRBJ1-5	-	TGTGCCAGCAAAGGGAGAGGCACTCAGCCCCAGCATTTT	CASKGRGTQPQHF
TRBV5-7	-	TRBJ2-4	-	TGTGCCAGCGGCTGTAGGAGCGATAAGGGGAACATTCAGTACTTC	CASGCRSDKGNIQYF
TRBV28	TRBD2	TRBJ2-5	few	TGTGCCAGCAGTTCGCCCCTTAGCGGGAGGAAAGAGACCCAGTACTTC	CASSSPLSGRKETQYF
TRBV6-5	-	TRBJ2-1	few	TGTGCCAGCACAAGAGGACCACGCGGCGTTAATGAGCAGTTCTTC	CASTRGPRGVNEQFF
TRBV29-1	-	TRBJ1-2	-	TGCAGCGAGAAATCCCCGGGCTGGTCTAACTATGGCTACACCTTC	CSEKSPGWSNYGYTF
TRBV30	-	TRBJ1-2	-	TGTGCCTGGAGTGTACGGGGATTATCAGCAGACTACACCTTC	CAWSVRGLSADYTF
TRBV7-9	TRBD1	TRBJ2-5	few	TGTGCCAGCAGCTACCGGGACAGCGGAGAGACCCAGTACTTC	CASSYRDSGETQYF
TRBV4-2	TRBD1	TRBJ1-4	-	TGTACCAGCAGCCAAGGGACAGTTGACGAAAAACTGTTTTTT	CTSSQGTVDEKLFF
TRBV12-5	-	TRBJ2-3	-	TGTGCTAGTGGTTTAGGGGTCAGCACAGATACGCAGTATTTT	CASGLGVSTDTQYF
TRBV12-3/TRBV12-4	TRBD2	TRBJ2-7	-	TGTGCCAGCAGTTCCACTAGCGGGAGTCACAACGAGCAGTACTTC	CASSSTSGSHNEQYF
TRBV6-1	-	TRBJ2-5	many	TGTGCCAGCACGGGAGAATTGACCATCGAGACCCAGTACTTC	CASTGELTIETQYF
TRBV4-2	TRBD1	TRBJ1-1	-	TGTGCAGGCAGCCAAGAGCAGGGGGGCACTGAAGCTTTCTTC	CAGSQEQGGTEAFF
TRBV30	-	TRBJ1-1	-	TGTGCCTGGACTGTATTTTCAGGCCGGGACACTGAAGCTTTCTTT	CAWTVFSGRDTEAFF
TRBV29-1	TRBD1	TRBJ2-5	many	TGCAGCGTTGAGACAGGGGCATGGGAGACCCAGTACTTC	CSVETGAWETQYF
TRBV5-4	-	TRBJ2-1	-	TGTGCCAGCAGCTTGGCGGGCTTCCGTCGGGAGCAGTTCTTC	CASSLAGFRREQFF
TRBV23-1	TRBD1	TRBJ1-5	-	TGCGCCAGCAGTCAGGGGACAGTTCGAAGAAAGCCCCAGCATTTT	CASSQGTVRRKPQHF
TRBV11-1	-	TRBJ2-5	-	TGTGGCAGCAGCTTCGGAGTCCAAGAGACCCAATATTTC	CGSSFGVQETQYF
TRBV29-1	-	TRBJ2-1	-	TGCAGCGTTTCACAGGGCGATGAGCAATACTTC	CSVSQGDEQYF
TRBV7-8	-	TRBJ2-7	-	TGTGCCAGCAGCCTCCAGGCCACAAGCTACGAGCAGTACTTC	CASSLQATSYEQYF
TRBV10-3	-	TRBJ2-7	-	TGTGCCGTCAGTGATTTATTAGCTGGCGGGCAGTACTTC	CAVSDLLAGGQYF
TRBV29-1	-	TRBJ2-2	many	TGCAGCGCGACTCGAGACACCGGGGAGCTGTTTTTT	CSATRDTGELFF
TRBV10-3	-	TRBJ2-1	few	TGTGCCATCAGTGAAATCGGGGGTGGGTACAATGAGCAGTTCTTC	CAISEIGGGYNEQFF
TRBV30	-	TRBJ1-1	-	TGTGCCTGGAGCCGACAGGAGAACACTGAAGCTTTCTTT	CAWSRQENTEAFF
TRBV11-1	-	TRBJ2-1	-	TGTGCCATCTCGGACGGCTTTTTGAGAGATGAGCAGCTCTTC	CAISDGFLRDEQLF
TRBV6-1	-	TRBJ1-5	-	TGTACCAGCAGTCTTAGCAGTGGCCCTGGGCAGCCCCAGCATTTT	CTSSLSSGPGQPQHF